The T cell receptor beta chain described here comes from a study of OX40 agonist ivuxolimab in advanced cancers. Study at large: Patients received intravenous ivuxolimab every 2 weeks at 0.01 to 10 mg/kg. Patients with hepatocellular carcinoma, melanoma, renal cell or head and neck cancer made up the dose-escalation patients. Prior therapy, whether anti-PD-1, anti-PD-L1 or anti-CTLA-4, was allowed, and 35% to 40% had some. Regarding the study as a whole: At 0.1 to 3.0 mg/kg and by week 6, clonal expansion occurred in CD4+ and CD8+ blood T cells.

Germline-derived CDR1 and CDR2 are SGHNT and YYREEE (reference sequence). The V and J ends lost 4 bases and 6 bases respectively, with 16 bases between them. The length of the CDR3 is 15 residues. The repertoire was sequenced with immunoSEQ multiplex PCR; TCRdb's copy has only in-frame clones and lacks some. The sample contains tens of thousands of clones, about 86% of which appear only once. Worth noting for this clone: Its specificity is unknown.

Sequencing was performed on CD4+ or CD8+ T cells sorted from blood, taken in a trial of the OX40 agonist ivuxolimab. The rearrangement joins TRBV5-4 to TRBJ2-2; tentative D call: TRBD2 (6 bases). The TCR originated in an adult with an advanced solid tumor such as melanoma, head and neck, liver or kidney cancer. The CDR3 DNA reads as TGTGCCAGCAGCCCGACCCCGGGGGTGGCCGGGGAGCTGTTTTTT. As protein: CASSPTPGVAGELFF. The full variable domain, completed using reference TRBV5-4 and TRBJ2-2, is ETGVTQSPTHLIKTRGQQVTLRCSSQSGHNTVSWYQQALGQGPQFIFQYYREEENGRGNFPPRFSGLQFPNYSSELNVNALELDDSALYLCASSPTPGVAGELFFGEGSRLTVL.